A selection of T cell receptor beta chains follows, all from one sample in a study of cytomegalovirus exposure and HLA in healthy donors. Profiled with immunoSEQ multiplex PCR; TCRdb holds only in-frame clones, not every one. The sample lists about 210,000 clones; about 85% were seen once. Sample: PBMCs. The receptors here all came from a woman aged 45-60 years in good health and CMV-seropositive. Each CDR3 is given without its conserved first and last residue. Clone size is stated in some rows and not others, as once, few, many or a class when expanded.

J,size,V,CDR3
TRBJ1-3,NA,TRBV28,ASSLDGTGLLNNSGNTIY
TRBJ2-7,NA,TRBV9,ASSPTSLDEQY
TRBJ2-2,once,TRBV6-6,ASSYSAGRPGELF
TRBJ1-6,NA,TRBV11-2,ASSPDRQYNSPLH
TRBJ1-2,NA,TRBV7-3,ASSPDRGIDYGYT
TRBJ2-3,NA,TRBV13,ASSLGSRTDTQY
TRBJ1-2,NA,TRBV5-1,ASSLEVGTYGYT
TRBJ1-1,few,TRBV19,ASSWGQGKTEAF
TRBJ2-6,NA,TRBV7-2,ASRRTSGVFSGANVLT
TRBJ1-2,NA,TRBV5-6,ASSQGKVLRYGYT
TRBJ2-6,few,TRBV7-8,ASSAQRYSGANVLT
TRBJ1-6,once,TRBV6-1,ASSEDYSPLH
TRBJ2-4,NA,TRBV2,ARRTSGGNQY
TRBJ1-3,NA,TRBV6-1,ASRNRETGNTIY
TRBJ2-3,once,TRBV11-2,ASSLSGGAADTQY
TRBJ2-1,NA,TRBV5-6,ASSLELAGGDEQF
TRBJ2-1,NA,TRBV11-2,ASSLAGLQF
TRBJ2-5,NA,TRBV29-1,SVAGRGQETQY
TRBJ1-6,few,TRBV6-1,ASRSSYNSPLH
TRBJ2-3,NA,TRBV6-5,ASSYAGREGDTQY
TRBJ1-2,NA,TRBV7-9,SSSFSGDGYT
TRBJ1-6,once,TRBV18,ASSPDRAGGYSPLH
TRBJ2-1,once,TRBV30,AWRGLAGGPNEQF
TRBJ1-1,NA,TRBV30,ARGQVNTEAF
TRBJ1-2,NA,TRBV10-3,AIRNWTGVGYT
TRBJ1-1,NA,TRBV2,ASELGTGILRGTEAF
TRBJ2-1,NA,TRBV5-1,ASRLDGSSYNEQF
TRBJ1-6,NA,TRBV6-6,ASSYADRVNSPLH
TRBJ1-1,NA,TRBV7-3,ASSLNQGLRTEAF
TRBJ1-2,NA,TRBV16,ASSPANYGYT
TRBJ2-1,once,TRBV27,ASSSYRGQKNNEQF
TRBJ2-2,NA,TRBV28,ASSLVTSGGSQAAGELF
TRBJ1-4,NA,TRBV4-3,ASSQDWAVGLVATNEKLF
TRBJ1-2,NA,TRBV19,ASSTPALYGYT
TRBJ1-1,NA,TRBV19,ASSGPGQGNTEAF
TRBJ2-2,few,TRBV5-6,ATIWGGRLLANTGELF
TRBJ1-6,NA,TRBV27,ASSPVRNNSPLH
TRBJ1-5,NA,TRBV15,ATSRGQISNQPQH
TRBJ2-2,few,TRBV2,ASSPPAGEGEELF
TRBJ1-2,once,TRBV5-1,ASSLVQGSGYT
TRBJ1-2,NA,TRBV6-6,ASSYPGQANYGYT
TRBJ1-1,once,TRBV28,AILHRDGEAF
TRBJ2-1,NA,TRBV18,ASSLDRGRGNEQF
TRBJ1-1,NA,TRBV25-1,ASSGRGQSLNTEAF
TRBJ2-6,NA,TRBV7-9,ASSLGRTAINSGANVLT